This T cell receptor (beta chain) was documented in a study of cytomegalovirus exposure and HLA in healthy donors. Study overall: An earlier analysis found roughly 100 million unique TCR beta sequences from about 190 million T cells. Findings and caveats of the study: Highly shared variants forming one cluster were likely a sequencing artifact. Rare TCR sequences predominated, though certain public TCRs were found in many donors. Productive status was seen about 87% or about 30% of the time for most TCR beta V segments in an earlier analysis.

Germline CDR1 ENHRY, CDR2 SYGVKD. The V and J ends lost 8 bases and 5 bases, in that order; junction bases with no gene match: 4. This CDR3 is 12 amino acids long. There are a few counts of this clone. What it binds is not known. Amplification used 60 Vbeta primers and 13 Jbeta primers. Sequencing used immunoSEQ multiplex PCR; TCRdb keeps in-frame clones, though not all of them. The table lists roughly 120,000 clones, 70% to 85% of them singletons. The V and J genes are TRBV10-3 and TRBJ2-3, with 7 bases matching TRBD1. The sequence was collected from a woman aged 40 to 50 in good health and CMV-seropositive. Sequenced input: PBMCs. CDR3 protein: CAIQGVEDTQYF. CDR3 DNA: TGTGCCATCCAGGGGGTAGAAGATACGCAGTATTTT.